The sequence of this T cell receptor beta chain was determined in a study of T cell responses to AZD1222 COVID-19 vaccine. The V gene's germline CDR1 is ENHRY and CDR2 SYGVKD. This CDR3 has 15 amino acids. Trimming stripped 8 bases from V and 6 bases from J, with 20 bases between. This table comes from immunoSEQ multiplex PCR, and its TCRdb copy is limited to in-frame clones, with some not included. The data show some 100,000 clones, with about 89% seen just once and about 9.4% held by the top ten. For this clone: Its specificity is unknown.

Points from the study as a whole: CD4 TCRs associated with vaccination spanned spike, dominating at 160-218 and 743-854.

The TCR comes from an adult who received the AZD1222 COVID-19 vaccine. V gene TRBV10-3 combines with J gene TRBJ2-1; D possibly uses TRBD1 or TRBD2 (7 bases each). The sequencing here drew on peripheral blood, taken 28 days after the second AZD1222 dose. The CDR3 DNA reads TGTGCCATCTGGGGAGGGGACAGCGAACTCAATGAGCAGTTCTTC. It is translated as CAIWGGDSELNEQFF.